This is a list of T cell receptor beta chains from one sample in a study of T cell responses to AZD1222 COVID-19 vaccine. The assay was immunoSEQ multiplex PCR, and TCRdb's table has in-frame clones only and misses some. The profile shows under 150,000 clones, around nine tenths of them singletons. Specimen: peripheral blood, collected on day 0 of AZD1222 vaccination. The source is an adult in good health. Both conserved end residues are part of each CDR3. The D gene is left open where the match is weak. The size entry is marked missing in some rows and otherwise reads once, few, many or a size class.

v_call: TRBV7-2
d_call: .
j_call: TRBJ2-3
clone_size: .
cdr3_length: 16
cdr3_aa: CASTKGWGLNPDTQYF
cdr3_nt: TGTGCCAGCACCAAAGGGTGGGGGCTCAACCCAGATACGCAGTATTTT

v_call: TRBV7-7
d_call: .
j_call: TRBJ2-1
clone_size: .
cdr3_length: 13
cdr3_aa: CASSLEGAYEQFF
cdr3_nt: TGTGCTAGCAGCTTAGAGGGCGCCTACGAGCAGTTCTTC

v_call: TRBV18
d_call: .
j_call: TRBJ2-1
clone_size: .
cdr3_length: 13
cdr3_aa: CASSPLVAGEQFF
cdr3_nt: TGTGCCAGCTCACCTTTAGTTGCCGGTGAGCAGTTCTTC

v_call: TRBV7-8
d_call: .
j_call: TRBJ1-1
clone_size: once
cdr3_length: 15
cdr3_aa: CASSLSTGLGTEAFF
cdr3_nt: TGTGCCAGCAGCTTGTCGACGGGGCTGGGCACTGAAGCTTTCTTT

v_call: TRBV4-1
d_call: .
j_call: TRBJ1-1
clone_size: .
cdr3_length: 14
cdr3_aa: CASSPREGGTEAFF
cdr3_nt: TGCGCCAGCAGCCCTCGGGAGGGCGGCACTGAAGCTTTCTTT

v_call: TRBV6-2/TRBV6-3
d_call: TRBD1
j_call: TRBJ2-5
clone_size: .
cdr3_length: 16
cdr3_aa: CASSYSGTGDLETQYF
cdr3_nt: TGTGCCAGCAGTTACTCCGGGACAGGGGATCTAGAGACCCAGTACTTC

v_call: TRBV20-1
d_call: .
j_call: TRBJ1-3
clone_size: .
cdr3_length: 11
cdr3_aa: CSAYGGNTIYF
cdr3_nt: TGCAGTGCCTATGGGGGAAACACCATATATTTT

v_call: TRBV4-1
d_call: .
j_call: TRBJ1-6
clone_size: .
cdr3_length: 13
cdr3_aa: CASSPRGRTPLHF
cdr3_nt: TGCGCCAGCAGCCCCCGGGGCCGAACACCCCTCCACTTT

v_call: TRBV3-1/TRBV3-2
d_call: .
j_call: TRBJ1-1
clone_size: once
cdr3_length: 14
cdr3_aa: CASSQDGGNTEAFF
cdr3_nt: TGTGCCAGCAGCCAAGACGGAGGGAACACTGAAGCTTTCTTT

v_call: TRBV18
d_call: .
j_call: TRBJ1-1
clone_size: .
cdr3_length: 13
cdr3_aa: CASSTGLNTEAFF
cdr3_nt: TGTGCCAGCTCGACAGGATTGAACACTGAAGCTTTCTTT

v_call: TRBV29-1
d_call: .
j_call: TRBJ1-2
clone_size: .
cdr3_length: 11
cdr3_aa: CSVGQSYGYTF
cdr3_nt: TGCAGCGTCGGACAGTCCTATGGCTACACCTTC

v_call: TRBV6-2/TRBV6-3
d_call: .
j_call: TRBJ2-3
clone_size: .
cdr3_length: 16
cdr3_aa: CASSQRRPNSTDTQYF
cdr3_nt: TGTGCCAGCAGCCAGAGACGGCCTAATAGCACAGATACGCAGTATTTT

v_call: TRBV6-5
d_call: .
j_call: TRBJ1-2
clone_size: .
cdr3_length: 14
cdr3_aa: CASRLGGGTYGYTF
cdr3_nt: TGTGCCAGCAGGTTAGGAGGGGGGACCTATGGCTACACCTTC

v_call: TRBV6-5
d_call: .
j_call: TRBJ1-1
clone_size: .
cdr3_length: 14
cdr3_aa: CATTRRGLGTEAFF
cdr3_nt: TGTGCCACAACCCGCCGGGGGCTTGGCACTGAAGCTTTCTTT

v_call: TRBV6-5
d_call: .
j_call: TRBJ1-6
clone_size: once
cdr3_length: 14
cdr3_aa: CASTREGDNSPLHF
cdr3_nt: TGTGCCAGCACCCGAGAGGGGGATAATTCACCCCTCCACTTT

v_call: TRBV6-2/TRBV6-3
d_call: .
j_call: TRBJ1-5
clone_size: .
cdr3_length: 14
cdr3_aa: CASSDRYSNQPQHF
cdr3_nt: TGTGCCAGCAGTGACAGATATAGCAATCAGCCCCAGCATTTT

v_call: TRBV29-1
d_call: .
j_call: TRBJ1-4
clone_size: .
cdr3_length: 15
cdr3_aa: CSVGRRGLANEKLFF
cdr3_nt: TGCAGCGTTGGGAGACGGGGGCTAGCTAATGAAAAACTGTTTTTT

v_call: TRBV9
d_call: .
j_call: TRBJ1-1
clone_size: .
cdr3_length: 15
cdr3_aa: CASRRGQGSGTEAFF
cdr3_nt: TGTGCCAGCAGAAGGGGCCAGGGAAGCGGGACTGAAGCTTTCTTT

v_call: TRBV29-1
d_call: .
j_call: TRBJ2-7
clone_size: .
cdr3_length: 13
cdr3_aa: CSVGDSLVYEQYF
cdr3_nt: TGCAGCGTTGGAGACAGTTTGGTTTACGAGCAGTACTTC

v_call: TRBV5-4
d_call: TRBD2
j_call: TRBJ2-5
clone_size: .
cdr3_length: 14
cdr3_aa: CASSILAGEETQYF
cdr3_nt: TGTGCCAGCAGCATTCTAGCGGGAGAGGAGACCCAGTACTTC

v_call: TRBV15
d_call: .
j_call: TRBJ1-2
clone_size: .
cdr3_length: 13
cdr3_aa: CATSRDRPGGYTF
cdr3_nt: TGTGCCACCAGCAGAGACAGACCCGGGGGCTACACCTTC

v_call: TRBV28
d_call: .
j_call: TRBJ2-3
clone_size: once
cdr3_length: 11
cdr3_aa: CASITRDTQYF
cdr3_nt: TGTGCCAGCATAACGAGGGATACGCAGTATTTT

v_call: TRBV7-2
d_call: TRBD1
j_call: TRBJ1-6
clone_size: .
cdr3_length: 14
cdr3_aa: CASSPGQLYSPLHF
cdr3_nt: TGTGCCAGCAGCCCGGGACAGCTTTATTCACCCCTCCACTTT

v_call: TRBV7-9
d_call: TRBD1
j_call: TRBJ2-7
clone_size: .
cdr3_length: 16
cdr3_aa: CASSRRNVQGAYEQYF
cdr3_nt: TGTGCCAGCAGTCGCCGAAATGTCCAGGGGGCTTACGAGCAGTACTTC

v_call: TRBV5-4
d_call: .
j_call: TRBJ1-1
clone_size: .
cdr3_length: 13
cdr3_aa: CASSLILNTEAFF
cdr3_nt: TGTGCCAGCAGCCTAATTCTAAACACTGAAGCTTTCTTT

v_call: TRBV19
d_call: .
j_call: TRBJ2-2
clone_size: .
cdr3_length: 12
cdr3_aa: CASSIGLGELFF
cdr3_nt: TGTGCCAGTAGTATAGGCCTAGGGGAGCTGTTTTTT

v_call: TRBV7-9
d_call: .
j_call: TRBJ2-1
clone_size: .
cdr3_length: 15
cdr3_aa: CASSTSLSSYNEQFF
cdr3_nt: TGTGCCAGCAGCACTAGTTTAAGCTCCTACAATGAGCAGTTCTTC

v_call: TRBV7-8
d_call: .
j_call: TRBJ1-2
clone_size: .
cdr3_length: 13
cdr3_aa: CASTIGGGGGYTF
cdr3_nt: TGTGCCAGCACCATCGGAGGGGGTGGCGGCTACACCTTC

v_call: TRBV19
d_call: TRBD1
j_call: TRBJ1-5
clone_size: few
cdr3_length: 15
cdr3_aa: CASSGTGGAFQPQHF
cdr3_nt: TGTGCCAGTAGTGGGACAGGGGGCGCTTTTCAGCCCCAGCATTTT

v_call: TRBV2
d_call: .
j_call: TRBJ2-1
clone_size: .
cdr3_length: 13
cdr3_aa: CAGGVREVHEQFF
cdr3_nt: TGTGCCGGAGGGGTGAGGGAGGTCCATGAGCAGTTCTTC

v_call: TRBV3-1/TRBV3-2
d_call: TRBD1
j_call: TRBJ2-3
clone_size: .
cdr3_length: 15
cdr3_aa: CASSQGTGGTDTQYF
cdr3_nt: TGTGCCAGCAGCCAAGGGACAGGGGGCACAGATACGCAGTATTTT

v_call: TRBV6-2/TRBV6-3
d_call: .
j_call: TRBJ1-1
clone_size: once
cdr3_length: 15
cdr3_aa: CASSYKRGESTEAFF
cdr3_nt: TGTGCCAGCAGTTACAAGAGGGGGGAGAGCACTGAAGCTTTCTTT

v_call: TRBV21-1
d_call: .
j_call: TRBJ1-5
clone_size: once
cdr3_length: 17
cdr3_aa: CASSTIHKGQGDQPQHF
cdr3_nt: TGTGCCAGCAGCACAATTCATAAAGGACAGGGGGACCAGCCCCAGCATTTT

v_call: TRBV5-4
d_call: .
j_call: TRBJ2-3
clone_size: .
cdr3_length: 15
cdr3_aa: CASSRASGGTDTQYF
cdr3_nt: TGTGCCAGCAGCCGGGCCTCGGGGGGCACAGATACGCAGTATTTT

v_call: TRBV4-3
d_call: .
j_call: TRBJ2-1
clone_size: .
cdr3_length: 17
cdr3_aa: CASSQDRRRLAYNEQFF
cdr3_nt: TGCGCCAGCAGCCAAGATCGTCGGAGGCTGGCCTACAATGAGCAGTTCTTC

v_call: TRBV19
d_call: .
j_call: TRBJ2-1
clone_size: few
cdr3_length: 16
cdr3_aa: CASSKTGTRANNEQFF
cdr3_nt: TGTGCCAGTAGTAAGACTGGGACCAGGGCCAACAATGAGCAGTTCTTC

v_call: TRBV6-5
d_call: .
j_call: TRBJ1-3
clone_size: .
cdr3_length: 15
cdr3_aa: CASSYSYETGNTIYF
cdr3_nt: TGTGCCAGCAGTTACTCGTACGAAACTGGAAACACCATATATTTT

v_call: TRBV29-1
d_call: TRBD2
j_call: TRBJ2-5
clone_size: once
cdr3_length: 14
cdr3_aa: CSVTSGGGRETQYF
cdr3_nt: TGCAGCGTAACTAGCGGGGGTGGGAGAGAGACCCAGTACTTC

v_call: TRBV9
d_call: .
j_call: TRBJ1-3
clone_size: once
cdr3_length: 14
cdr3_aa: CASSVGGVGNTIYF
cdr3_nt: TGTGCCAGCAGCGTTGGGGGAGTTGGAAACACCATATATTTT

v_call: TRBV7-2
d_call: .
j_call: TRBJ1-1
clone_size: .
cdr3_length: 13
cdr3_aa: CASSSNPGSEAFF
cdr3_nt: TGTGCCAGCAGCTCCAATCCGGGGAGTGAAGCTTTCTTT

v_call: TRBV11-3
d_call: TRBD1
j_call: TRBJ2-2
clone_size: .
cdr3_length: 15
cdr3_aa: CASSSPGQGSGELFF
cdr3_nt: TGTGCCAGCAGCTCCCCGGGACAGGGCAGCGGGGAGCTGTTTTTT

v_call: TRBV5-4
d_call: TRBD1
j_call: TRBJ2-7
clone_size: .
cdr3_length: 14
cdr3_aa: CASSFRQGQYEQYF
cdr3_nt: TGTGCCAGCAGCTTCAGACAGGGTCAATACGAGCAGTACTTC

v_call: TRBV18
d_call: .
j_call: TRBJ2-1
clone_size: .
cdr3_length: 14
cdr3_aa: CASSPDWGHNEQFF
cdr3_nt: TGTGCCAGCTCCCCGGACTGGGGGCACAATGAGCAGTTCTTC

v_call: TRBV12-5
d_call: TRBD1
j_call: TRBJ1-2
clone_size: once
cdr3_length: 15
cdr3_aa: CASGYSGGQSYGYTF
cdr3_nt: TGTGCTAGTGGTTATTCAGGGGGTCAGAGCTATGGCTACACCTTC

v_call: TRBV19
d_call: .
j_call: TRBJ1-4
clone_size: .
cdr3_length: 13
cdr3_aa: CASSTYGNEKLFF
cdr3_nt: TGTGCCAGTAGTACTTATGGCAATGAAAAACTGTTTTTT